This T cell receptor beta chain stems from a study of blood T cell repertoires in COVID-19. The ends lost 5 bases at V and 10 bases at J; junction bases unmatched: 7. Germline CDR1 is SGHDT and CDR2 is YYEEEE. The CDR3 has 14 amino acids. This clone has only one observation. TCRdb's table, derived via immunoSEQ multiplex PCR, lists solely in-frame clones and lacks some. The sample holds 270,000 or so clones; approximately 84% are singletons and the top ten take just over 6.5%. This sequence was found in a woman aged 45-59 years who had been exposed to COVID-19. The gene calls are TRBV5-6 and TRBJ1-6; 9 bases match TRBD1. Source material: PBMCs or T cells enriched from blood (not recorded which). DNA for the CDR3: TGTGCCAGCAGTCCCGGGACAGGGTCCTCACCCCTCCACTTT. It codes for CASSPGTGSSPLHF. Based on the CDR3 plus reference TRBV5-6 and TRBJ1-6, the full variable domain is DAGVTQSPTHLIKTRGQQVTLRCSPKSGHDTVSWYQQALGQGPQFIFQYYEEEERQRGNFPDRFSGHQFPNYSSELNVNALLLGDSALYLCASSPGTGSSPLHFGNGTRLTVT.